This TCR beta chain was found in a study of blood T cells in healthy people across ages (dated by TCRdb to between 2015 and 2016). The study in broad terms: In model experiments, template switching captured roughly one uniquely barcoded TCR beta cDNA molecule for every two T cells. Age-related changes in TCR beta repertoire diversity were measured in the study by deep sequencing normalized with unique cDNA molecular identifiers. The donors were split into four age groups: young (average 16 years), middle-aged (roughly 42), aged (more than 60) and long-lived (approximately 80). To avoid experimental bias, donors of different ages were spread randomly across the sequencing lanes. For two donors (one aged 18 to 30 and one aged 80 or older), the study analyzed two additional independent replicas of 1 million unique cDNA reads from the same blood draw. The study at large found these results: The percentage of naive T cells measured by flow cytometry correlated strongly with observed TCR beta diversity. Conclusive comparison of naive and antigen-experienced compartments was prevented by the profiling of bulk unsorted PBMCs. The CMV infection status of donors was not known, potentially confounding age-related changes in expanded clonotypes. Compared with the aged group, the long-lived group had more naive CD4+ T cells, fewer expanded clones and increased TCR diversity, suggesting age selection. As age increased, observed TCR beta diversity per million T cells dropped in a roughly linear way, and a significant reduction was already evident by age 40. Estimates of total diversity from one million sequenced T cells were regarded as lower bounds and underestimates.

In the germline V gene (reference sequence), CDR1 corresponds to SEHNR and CDR2 to FQNEAQ. The V and J ends are trimmed by 1 base and 7 bases, leaving 20 bases between them. The CDR3, cysteine through phenylalanine, is 16 amino acids long. Only CDR3 DNA is held: 48 bases, read in frame from base 1. The roughly 39 donors, aged about 6 to 100 years, were systemically healthy Caucasian individuals from Russia. Approximately 9 milliliters of peripheral blood were collected from each donor into EDTA-treated Vacutainer tubes. Ficoll-Paque density-gradient centrifugation was used to isolate PBMCs, with at least 6 million obtained per sample. Total RNA, at least 6 micrograms per sample, was extracted from PBMCs with Trizol reagent. For every donor, an aliquot of PBMCs went through flow cytometry to measure the percentages of naive CD45RAhigh/CD27high T cells. This clonotype was seen only a few times. This clone's antigen is unknown. Possible read error: a much larger clone is one base away.

The library was obtained by 5' RACE. Sequencing relied on an Illumina HiSeq 2500. A second PCR of about 7 to 12 cycles was run with a J-beta primer mix and a sample-barcoded 5' primer. A template-switch 5' adaptor carrying 12 random nucleotides introduced a unique molecular identifier onto each TCR beta cDNA molecule. Each sample yielded at least 2.5 million CDR3-containing paired-end reads. The Mint cDNA synthesis kit, primed by a TRBC-specific oligonucleotide, was used to synthesize first-strand cDNA from all RNA. Following uracil-DNA glycosylase treatment, a first 18-cycle PCR with universal primers M1SS and BC2_uni_R was performed on all cDNA. The study's own analysis went as follows. For normalization, 1 million high-quality reads, each with a distinct molecular identifier, were randomly selected from each sample. Instead of being binned into consensus sequences, reads with shared molecular identifiers were discarded. MiTCR, set to a Q25 quality threshold and the strictest error-elimination algorithm, was used for CDR3 identification, clonotype clustering and error correction. A nonparametric unseen species model using Euler transformation provided a lower-bound estimate of total TCR beta diversity. In-frame beta chains were kept once TCRdb had trimmed the public reads at Q25 with fastp and called clones with MiXCR. Each CDR3 protein appears once, grouped with its most common genes and DNA. TCRdb's processing, not the authors' own work, is the source of the V and J calls. For this sample the table gives about 2 million distinct CDR3 sequences, of which around half were detected only once. The ten largest clones add up to about 2.1% of the sample.

Here the chain combines TRBV7-9 and TRBJ2-7, with the D segment possibly TRBD1 or TRBD2, each aligning over 5 bases. The sequence was obtained from a woman aged 40 to 49 in good health. Sequenced: blood. The nucleotides are TGTGCCAGCAGCTTAGGACGGGGCAGCCGAGACAATGAGCAGTACTTC. This sequence encodes CASSLGRGSRDNEQYF.